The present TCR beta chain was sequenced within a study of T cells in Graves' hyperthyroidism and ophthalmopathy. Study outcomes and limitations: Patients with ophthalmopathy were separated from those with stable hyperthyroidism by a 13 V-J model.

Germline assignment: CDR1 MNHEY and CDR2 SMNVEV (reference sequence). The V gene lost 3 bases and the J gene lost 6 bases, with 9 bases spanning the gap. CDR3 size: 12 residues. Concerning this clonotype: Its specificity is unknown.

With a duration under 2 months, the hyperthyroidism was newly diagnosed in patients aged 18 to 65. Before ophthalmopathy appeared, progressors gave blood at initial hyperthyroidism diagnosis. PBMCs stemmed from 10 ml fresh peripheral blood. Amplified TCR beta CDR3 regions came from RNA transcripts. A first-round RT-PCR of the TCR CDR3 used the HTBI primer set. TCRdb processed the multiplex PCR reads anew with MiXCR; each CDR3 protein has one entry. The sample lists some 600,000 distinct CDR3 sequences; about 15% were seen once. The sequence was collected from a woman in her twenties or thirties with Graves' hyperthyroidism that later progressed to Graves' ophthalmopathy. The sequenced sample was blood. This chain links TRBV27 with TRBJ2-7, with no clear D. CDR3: CASSFFGSEQYF. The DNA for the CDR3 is TGTGCCAGCAGTTTTTTCGGTTCCGAGCAGTACTTC.